This T cell receptor beta chain comes out of a study of cytomegalovirus exposure and HLA in healthy donors. At the level of the study: Genotyping of some 390 donors showed that over 65% belonged to the Caucasian-associated ancestry cluster. Findings and limits, study-wide: A prior analysis recorded that most TCR beta V segments were productive about 90% or about 30% of the time. Later analysis revealed greater clonal expansion in HLA-associated TCR beta chains than in equally common others. CMV serostatus was the sole immune exposure data available.

V lost 6 bases, J lost 3 bases, and 17 bases lay in between. From germline, CDR1 is MGHDK and CDR2 SYGVNS. The CDR3 is made up of 15 amino acids. The PCR was carried out with 60 Vbeta primers and 13 Jbeta primers. TCRdb keeps only in-frame clones here, not all; method: immunoSEQ multiplex PCR. The profile shows around 210,000 clones, roughly 73% of them singletons. This clone was detected only a few times. Its antigen is unidentified. The sequence derives from a boy aged 5-17 years in good health and CMV-seronegative. The gene calls are TRBV25-1 and TRBJ1-1; tentatively, D is TRBD1 (5 bases). The sample was PBMCs. DNA of the CDR3: TGTGCCAGCAGGCAGTGGGGGGATACGGACACTGAAGCTTTCTTT. Translation gives CASRQWGDTDTEAFF.